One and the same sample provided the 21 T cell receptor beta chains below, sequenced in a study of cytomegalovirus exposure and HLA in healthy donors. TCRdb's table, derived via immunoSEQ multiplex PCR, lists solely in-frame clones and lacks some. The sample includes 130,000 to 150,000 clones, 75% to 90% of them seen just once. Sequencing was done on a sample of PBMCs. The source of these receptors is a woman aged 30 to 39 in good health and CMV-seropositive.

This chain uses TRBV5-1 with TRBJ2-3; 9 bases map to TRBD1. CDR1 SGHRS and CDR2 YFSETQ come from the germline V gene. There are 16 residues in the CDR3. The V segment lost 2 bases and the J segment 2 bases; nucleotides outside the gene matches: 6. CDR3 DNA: TGCGCCAGCAGCTTAGCGACAGGGGGACTCACAGATACGCAGTATTTT. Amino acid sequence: CASSLATGGLTDTQYF. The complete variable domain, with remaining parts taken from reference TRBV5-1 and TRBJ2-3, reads KAGVTQTPRYLIKTRGQQVTLSCSPISGHRSVSWYQQTPGQGLQFLFEYFSETQRNKGNFPGRFSGRQFSNSRSEMNVSTLELGDSALYLCASSLATGGLTDTQYFGPGTRLTVL.

The CDR3: CASSLAGDIQYF. DNA for the CDR3: TGCGCCAGCAGCTTGGCAGGGGACATTCAGTACTTC. The gene calls are TRBV5-1 and TRBJ2-4, with D maybe TRBD1 (6 bases). The CDR3 has 12 residues. The V end was cut by 0 bases, the J end by 8 bases, with 6 bases between. Germline loops: CDR1 SGHRS, CDR2 YFSETQ.

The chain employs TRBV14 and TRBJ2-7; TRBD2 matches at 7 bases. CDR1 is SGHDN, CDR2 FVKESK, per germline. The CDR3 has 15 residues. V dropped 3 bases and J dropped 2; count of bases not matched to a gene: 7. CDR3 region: CASSHRASGPYEQYF. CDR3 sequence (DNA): TGTGCCAGCAGCCATAGGGCTAGCGGCCCCTACGAGCAGTACTTC.

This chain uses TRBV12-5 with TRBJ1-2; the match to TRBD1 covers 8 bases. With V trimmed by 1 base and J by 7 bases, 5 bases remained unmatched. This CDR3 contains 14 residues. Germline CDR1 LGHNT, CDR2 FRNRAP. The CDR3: CASGLGRGRGGYTF. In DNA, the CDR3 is TGTGCTAGTGGTTTGGGCAGGGGGCGCGGTGGCTACACCTTC.

DNA for the CDR3: TGTGCCAGCAGGCCCCATGACAGGGGGAGAGATGGCTACACCTTC. Residues: CASRPHDRGRDGYTF. The rearrangement uses TRBV2 and TRBJ1-2, with TRBD1 matching 9 bases. CDR3 length: 15 amino acids. V dropped 6 bases and J dropped 6; count of bases not matched to a gene: 11. From germline, CDR1 is SNHLY and CDR2 FYNNEI.

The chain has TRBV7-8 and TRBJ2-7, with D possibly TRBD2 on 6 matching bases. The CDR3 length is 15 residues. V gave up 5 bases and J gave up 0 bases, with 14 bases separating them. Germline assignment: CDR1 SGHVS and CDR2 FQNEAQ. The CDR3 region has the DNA TGTGCCAGCAGCCAAAACCGGGACTCCTCCTACGAGCAGTACTTC. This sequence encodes CASSQNRDSSYEQYF.

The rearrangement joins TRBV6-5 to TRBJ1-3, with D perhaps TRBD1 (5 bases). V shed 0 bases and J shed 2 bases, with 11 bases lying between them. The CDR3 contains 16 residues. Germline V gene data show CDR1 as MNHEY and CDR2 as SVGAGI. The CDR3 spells CASSYSFRATGNTIYF. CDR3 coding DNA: TGTGCCAGCAGTTACTCATTCAGGGCTACTGGAAACACCATATATTTT.

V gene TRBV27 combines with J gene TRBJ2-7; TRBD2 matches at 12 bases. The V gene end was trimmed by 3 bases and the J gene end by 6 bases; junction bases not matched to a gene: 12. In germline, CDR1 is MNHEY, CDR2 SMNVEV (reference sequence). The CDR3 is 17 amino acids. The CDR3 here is CASSLAASGRAPGEQYF. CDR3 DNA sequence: TGTGCCAGCAGTTTGGCGGCTAGCGGGAGGGCTCCGGGCGAGCAGTACTTC.

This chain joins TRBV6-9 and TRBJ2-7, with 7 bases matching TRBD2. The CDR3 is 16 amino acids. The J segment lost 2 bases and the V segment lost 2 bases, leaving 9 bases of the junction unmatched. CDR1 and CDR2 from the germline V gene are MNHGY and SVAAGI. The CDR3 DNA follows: TGTGCCAGCAGTTATCAGGGCGGGGGACCTCCCTACGAGCAGTACTTC. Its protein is CASSYQGGGPPYEQYF.

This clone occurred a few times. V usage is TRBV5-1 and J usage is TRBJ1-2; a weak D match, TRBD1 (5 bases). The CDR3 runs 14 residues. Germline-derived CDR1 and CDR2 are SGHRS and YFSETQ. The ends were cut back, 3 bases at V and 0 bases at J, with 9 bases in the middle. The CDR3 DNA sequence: TGCGCCAGCAGCTCGACAGCCCCTAACTATGGCTACACCTTC. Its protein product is CASSSTAPNYGYTF.

DNA of the CDR3: TGTGCCAGCAGTACGACAGGGGGCCTCTACGAGCAGTACTTC. This codes for CASSTTGGLYEQYF. V gene TRBV28 combines with J gene TRBJ2-7, with 10 bases matching TRBD1. Germline trimming cut 5 bases from V and 3 bases from J; bases unmatched to any gene: 4. The CDR3 runs to 14 residues. Germline V gene lookup returns CDR1 MDHEN and CDR2 SYDVKM.

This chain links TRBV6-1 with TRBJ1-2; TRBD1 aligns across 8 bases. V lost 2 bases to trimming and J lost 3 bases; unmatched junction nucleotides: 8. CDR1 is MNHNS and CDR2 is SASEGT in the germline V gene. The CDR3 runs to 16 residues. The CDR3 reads CASSELLGQGHYGYTF. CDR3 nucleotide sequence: TGTGCCAGCAGTGAACTTCTTGGACAGGGCCACTATGGCTACACCTTC.

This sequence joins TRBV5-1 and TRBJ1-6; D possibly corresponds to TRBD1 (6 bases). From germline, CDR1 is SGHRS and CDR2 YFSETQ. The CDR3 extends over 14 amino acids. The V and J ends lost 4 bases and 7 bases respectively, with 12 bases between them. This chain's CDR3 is CASSPEGGNSPLHF. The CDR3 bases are TGCGCCAGCAGCCCTGAAGGGGGAAATTCACCCCTCCACTTT.

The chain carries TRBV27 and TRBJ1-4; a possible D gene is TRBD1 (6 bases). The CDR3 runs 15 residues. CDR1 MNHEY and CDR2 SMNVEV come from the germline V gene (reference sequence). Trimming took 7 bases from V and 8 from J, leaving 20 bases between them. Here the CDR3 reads CASKFTGGRREKLFF. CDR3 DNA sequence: TGTGCCAGCAAGTTCACCGGGGGGCGCCGGGAAAAACTGTTTTTT.

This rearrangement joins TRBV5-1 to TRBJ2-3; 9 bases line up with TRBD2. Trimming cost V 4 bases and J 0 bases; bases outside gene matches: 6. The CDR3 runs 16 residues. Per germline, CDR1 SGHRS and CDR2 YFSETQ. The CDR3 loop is CASSRSGGHSTDTQYF. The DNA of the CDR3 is TGCGCCAGCAGCCGTAGCGGGGGCCACAGCACAGATACGCAGTATTTT.

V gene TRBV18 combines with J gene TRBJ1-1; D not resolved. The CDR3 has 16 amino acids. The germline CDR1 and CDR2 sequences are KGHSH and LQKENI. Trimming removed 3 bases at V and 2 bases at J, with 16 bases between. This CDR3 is CASSPNLGQTNTEAFF. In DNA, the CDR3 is TGTGCCAGCTCACCGAATTTGGGTCAGACAAACACTGAAGCTTTCTTT.

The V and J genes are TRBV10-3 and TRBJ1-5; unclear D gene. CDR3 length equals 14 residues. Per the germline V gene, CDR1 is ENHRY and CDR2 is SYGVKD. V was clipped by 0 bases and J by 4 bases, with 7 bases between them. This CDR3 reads CAISESGGNQPQHF. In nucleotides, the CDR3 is TGTGCCATCAGTGAGTCGGGAGGGAATCAGCCCCAGCATTTT.

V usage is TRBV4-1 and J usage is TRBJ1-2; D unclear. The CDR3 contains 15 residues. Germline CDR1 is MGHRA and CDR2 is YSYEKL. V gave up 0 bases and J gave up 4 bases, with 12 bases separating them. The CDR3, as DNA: TGCGCCAGCAGCCAAGATCAGGCAGAGGGCTATGGCTACACCTTC. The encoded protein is CASSQDQAEGYGYTF.

The CDR3 DNA is TGTGCCAGCAGTTACTCGAACAGGGGGGAGACCCAGTACTTC. Residues: CASSYSNRGETQYF. This chain uses TRBV6-5 with TRBJ2-5; TRBD1 matches 8 bases. Germline loops: CDR1 MNHEY, CDR2 SVGAGI. The trim removed 0 bases at V and 5 bases at J, leaving 2 bases unmatched. The CDR3 totals 14 residues.

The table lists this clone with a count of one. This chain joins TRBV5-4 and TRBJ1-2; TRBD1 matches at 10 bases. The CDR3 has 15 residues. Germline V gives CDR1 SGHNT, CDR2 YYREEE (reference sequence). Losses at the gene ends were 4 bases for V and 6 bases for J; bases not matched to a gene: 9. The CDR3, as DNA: TGTGCCAGCAGCATGCCGGGACAGGGGTTTGATGGCTACACCTTC. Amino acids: CASSMPGQGFDGYTF.

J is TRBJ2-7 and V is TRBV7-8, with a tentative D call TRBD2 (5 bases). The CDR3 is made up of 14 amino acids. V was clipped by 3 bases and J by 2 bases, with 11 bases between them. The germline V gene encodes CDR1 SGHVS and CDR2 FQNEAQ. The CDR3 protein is CASSFAGQAYEQYF. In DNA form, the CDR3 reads TGTGCCAGCAGCTTTGCGGGCCAGGCCTACGAGCAGTACTTC.